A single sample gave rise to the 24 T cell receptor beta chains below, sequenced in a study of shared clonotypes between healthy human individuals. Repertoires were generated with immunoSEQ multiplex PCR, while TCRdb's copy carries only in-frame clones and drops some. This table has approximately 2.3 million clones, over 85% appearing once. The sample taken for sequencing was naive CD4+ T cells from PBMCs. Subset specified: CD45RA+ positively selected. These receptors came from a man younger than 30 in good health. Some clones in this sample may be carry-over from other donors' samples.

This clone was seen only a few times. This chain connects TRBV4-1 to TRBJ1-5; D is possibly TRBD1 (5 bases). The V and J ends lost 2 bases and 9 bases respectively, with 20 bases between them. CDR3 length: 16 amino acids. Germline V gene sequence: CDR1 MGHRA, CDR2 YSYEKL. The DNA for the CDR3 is TGCGCCAGCAGCCAATTCCCGGGACGGCTACGTACGCCCCAGCATTTT. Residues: CASSQFPGRLRTPQHF.

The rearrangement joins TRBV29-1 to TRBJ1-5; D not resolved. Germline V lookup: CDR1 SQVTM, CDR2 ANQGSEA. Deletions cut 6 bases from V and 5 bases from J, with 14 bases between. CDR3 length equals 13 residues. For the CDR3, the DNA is TGCAGCGTCTCGTCTGGTATCGATCAGCCCCAGCATTTT. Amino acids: CSVSSGIDQPQHF.

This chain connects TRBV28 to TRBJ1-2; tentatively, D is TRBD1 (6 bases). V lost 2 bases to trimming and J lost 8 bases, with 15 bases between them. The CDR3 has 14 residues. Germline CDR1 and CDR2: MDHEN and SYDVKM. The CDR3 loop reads CASSLSRGKGGYTF. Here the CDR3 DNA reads TGTGCCAGCAGTTTAAGCAGGGGAAAGGGAGGCTACACCTTC.

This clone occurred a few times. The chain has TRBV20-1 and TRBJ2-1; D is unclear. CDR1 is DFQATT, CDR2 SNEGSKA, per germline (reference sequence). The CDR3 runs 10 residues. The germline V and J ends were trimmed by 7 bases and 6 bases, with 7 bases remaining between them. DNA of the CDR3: TGCAGTGGTGTCGGCAATGAGCAGTTCTTC. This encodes CSGVGNEQFF.

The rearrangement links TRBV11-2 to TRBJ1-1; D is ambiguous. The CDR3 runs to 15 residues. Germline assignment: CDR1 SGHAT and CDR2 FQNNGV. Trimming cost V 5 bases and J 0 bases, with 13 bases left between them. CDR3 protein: CASSPRSYMNTEAFF. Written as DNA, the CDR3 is TGTGCCAGCAGCCCCAGGAGCTACATGAACACTGAAGCTTTCTTT.

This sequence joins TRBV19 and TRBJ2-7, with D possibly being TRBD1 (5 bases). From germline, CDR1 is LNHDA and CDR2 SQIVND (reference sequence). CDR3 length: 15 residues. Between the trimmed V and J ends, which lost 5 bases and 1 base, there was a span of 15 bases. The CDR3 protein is CASSPREWGSYEQYF. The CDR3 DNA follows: TGTGCCAGTAGTCCCAGGGAATGGGGATCCTACGAGCAGTACTTC.

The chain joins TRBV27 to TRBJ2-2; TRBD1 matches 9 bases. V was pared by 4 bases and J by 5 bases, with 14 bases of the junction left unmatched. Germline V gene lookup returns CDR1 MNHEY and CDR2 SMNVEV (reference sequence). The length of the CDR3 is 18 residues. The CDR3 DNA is TGTGCCAGCAGTTCCCAGGGGGTAGGGACAGGGTTGACCGGGGAGCTGTTTTTT. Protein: CASSSQGVGTGLTGELFF.

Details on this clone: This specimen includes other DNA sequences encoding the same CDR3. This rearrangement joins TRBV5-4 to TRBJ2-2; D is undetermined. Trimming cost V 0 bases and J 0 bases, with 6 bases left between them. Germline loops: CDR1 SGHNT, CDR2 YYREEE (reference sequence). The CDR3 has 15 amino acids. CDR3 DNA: TGTGCCAGCAGCTTGGCGCGTTCGAACACCGGGGAGCTGTTTTTT. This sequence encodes CASSLARSNTGELFF. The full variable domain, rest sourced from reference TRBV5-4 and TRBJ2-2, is ETGVTQSPTHLIKTRGQQVTLRCSSQSGHNTVSWYQQALGQGPQFIFQYYREEENGRGNFPPRFSGLQFPNYSSELNVNALELDDSALYLCASSLARSNTGELFFGEGSRLTVL.

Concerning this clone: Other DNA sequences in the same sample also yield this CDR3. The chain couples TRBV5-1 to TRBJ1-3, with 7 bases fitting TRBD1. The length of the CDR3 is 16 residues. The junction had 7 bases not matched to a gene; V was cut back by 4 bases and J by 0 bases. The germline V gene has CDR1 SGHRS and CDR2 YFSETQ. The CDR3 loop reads CASSPPDRDSGNTIYF. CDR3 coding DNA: TGCGCCAGCAGCCCGCCCGACAGGGACTCTGGAAACACCATATATTTT.

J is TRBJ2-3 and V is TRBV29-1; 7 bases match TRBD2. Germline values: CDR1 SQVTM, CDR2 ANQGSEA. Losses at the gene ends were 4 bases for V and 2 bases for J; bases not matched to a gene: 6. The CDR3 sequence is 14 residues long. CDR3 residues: CSVASGVNTDTQYF. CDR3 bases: TGCAGCGTTGCCAGCGGGGTGAACACAGATACGCAGTATTTT.

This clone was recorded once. The CDR3 is CAASAQGETQYF. For the CDR3, the DNA is TGTGCGGCTAGCGCCCAGGGGGAGACCCAGTACTTC. The gene calls are TRBV30 and TRBJ2-5, with D perhaps being TRBD1 or TRBD2 (6 bases each). Germline V lookup: CDR1 GTSNPN, CDR2 SVGIG (reference sequence). The length of the CDR3 is 12 residues.

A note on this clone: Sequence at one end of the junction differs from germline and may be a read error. The CDR3 nucleotides read TGTGCCATCAGTGAGGCCCCAGGGACAGGGACCTACGAGCAGCACTTC. It codes for CAISEAPGTGTYEQHF. This rearrangement joins TRBV10-3 to TRBJ2-7, with 9 bases fitting TRBD1. Germline loops: CDR1 ENHRY, CDR2 SYGVKD. The CDR3 covers 16 residues.

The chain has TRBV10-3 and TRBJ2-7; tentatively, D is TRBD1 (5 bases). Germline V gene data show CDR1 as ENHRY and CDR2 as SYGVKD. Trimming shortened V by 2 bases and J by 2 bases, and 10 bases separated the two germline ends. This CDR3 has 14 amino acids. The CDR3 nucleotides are TGTGCCATCAGTGAGACAGGTGTTCCCTACGAGCAGTACTTC. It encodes CAISETGVPYEQYF.

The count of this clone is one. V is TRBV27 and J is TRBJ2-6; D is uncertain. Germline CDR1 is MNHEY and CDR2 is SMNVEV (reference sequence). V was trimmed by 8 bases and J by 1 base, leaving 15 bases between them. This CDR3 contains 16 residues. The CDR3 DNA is TGTGCCAGCTGCACTCTACCCCTTTCTGGGGCCAACGTCCTGACTTTC. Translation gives CASCTLPLSGANVLTF.

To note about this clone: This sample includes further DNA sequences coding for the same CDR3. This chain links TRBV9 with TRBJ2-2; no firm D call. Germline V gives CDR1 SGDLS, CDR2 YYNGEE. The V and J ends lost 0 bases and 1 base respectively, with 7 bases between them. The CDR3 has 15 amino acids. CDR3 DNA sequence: TGTGCCAGCAGCGTAGATGCCGGGAACACCGGGGAGCTGTTTTTT. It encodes CASSVDAGNTGELFF.

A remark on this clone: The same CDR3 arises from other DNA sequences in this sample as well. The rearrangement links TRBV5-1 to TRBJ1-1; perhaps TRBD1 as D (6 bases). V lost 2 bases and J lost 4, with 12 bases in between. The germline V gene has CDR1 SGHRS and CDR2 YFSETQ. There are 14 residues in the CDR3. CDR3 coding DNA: TGCGCCAGCAGCTTAGATGCAGGGGCCACTGAAGCTTTCTTT. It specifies CASSLDAGATEAFF. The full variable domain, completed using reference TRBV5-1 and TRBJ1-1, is KAGVTQTPRYLIKTRGQQVTLSCSPISGHRSVSWYQQTPGQGLQFLFEYFSETQRNKGNFPGRFSGRQFSNSRSEMNVSTLELGDSALYLCASSLDAGATEAFFGQGTRLTVV.

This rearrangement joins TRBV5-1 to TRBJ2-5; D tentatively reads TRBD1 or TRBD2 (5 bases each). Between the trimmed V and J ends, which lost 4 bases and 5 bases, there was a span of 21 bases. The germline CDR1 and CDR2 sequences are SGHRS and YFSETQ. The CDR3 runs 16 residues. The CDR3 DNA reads TGCGCCAGCAGCCATGGGACCCACCTCCTCCGGGAGACCCAGTACTTC. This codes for CASSHGTHLLRETQYF.

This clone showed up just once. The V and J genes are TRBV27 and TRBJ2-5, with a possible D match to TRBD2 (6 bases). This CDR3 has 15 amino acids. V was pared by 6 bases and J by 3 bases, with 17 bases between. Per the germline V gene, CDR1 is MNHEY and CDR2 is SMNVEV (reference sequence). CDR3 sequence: CASSPRSAGKETQYF. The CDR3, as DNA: TGTGCCAGCAGCCCCCGGTCGGCGGGAAAAGAGACCCAGTACTTC.

The CDR3 nucleotides are TGTGCCAGCAGCTTGGGAGGGGAAACTGAAGCTTTCTTT. Its protein product is CASSLGGETEAFF. The chain is built from TRBV7-3 and TRBJ1-1, with a weak D call TRBD1 (5 bases). Per germline, CDR1 SGHTA and CDR2 FQGTGA. Trimming shortened V by 3 bases and J by 5 bases, and 10 bases separated the two germline ends. This CDR3 spans 13 amino acids.

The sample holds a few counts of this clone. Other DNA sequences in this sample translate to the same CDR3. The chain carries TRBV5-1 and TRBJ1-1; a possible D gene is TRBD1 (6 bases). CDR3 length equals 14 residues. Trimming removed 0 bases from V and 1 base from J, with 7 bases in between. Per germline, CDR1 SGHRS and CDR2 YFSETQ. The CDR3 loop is CASSLATGNTEAFF. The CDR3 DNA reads TGCGCCAGCAGCTTGGCGACAGGGAACACTGAAGCTTTCTTT.

The CDR3 nucleotides read TGTGCCAGCCCCCGCACCGGGCAGGTAGCGGGGCCCCAGCATTTT. Translating it yields CASPRTGQVAGPQHF. The chain joins TRBV28 to TRBJ1-5; D remains ambiguous. Germline-derived CDR1 and CDR2 are MDHEN and SYDVKM. The CDR3 length is 15 residues. Trimming stripped 8 bases from V and 9 bases from J, with 23 bases between.

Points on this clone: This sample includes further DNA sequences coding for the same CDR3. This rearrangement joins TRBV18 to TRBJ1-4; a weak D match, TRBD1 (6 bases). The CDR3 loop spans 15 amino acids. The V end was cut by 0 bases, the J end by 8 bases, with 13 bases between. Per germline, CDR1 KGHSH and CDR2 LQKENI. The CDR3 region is CASSPPGQRGEKLFF. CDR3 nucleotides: TGTGCCAGCTCACCACCGGGACAACGAGGGGAAAAACTGTTTTTT.

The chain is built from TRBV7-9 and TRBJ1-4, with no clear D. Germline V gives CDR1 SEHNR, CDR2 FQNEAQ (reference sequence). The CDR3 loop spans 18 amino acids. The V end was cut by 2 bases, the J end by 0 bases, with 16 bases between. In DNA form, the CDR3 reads TGTGCCAGCAGCTTAAGGATTAGGGATCGAGCAACTAATGAAAAACTGTTTTTT. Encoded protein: CASSLRIRDRATNEKLFF.

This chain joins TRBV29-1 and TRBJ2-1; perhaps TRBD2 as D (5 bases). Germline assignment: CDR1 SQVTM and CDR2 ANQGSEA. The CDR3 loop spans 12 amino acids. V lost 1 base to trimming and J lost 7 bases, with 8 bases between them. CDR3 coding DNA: TGCAGCGTTGAAGCGGGATGGAATGAGCAGTTCTTC. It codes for CSVEAGWNEQFF.